Listed here is a single TCR beta chain. This specimen comes from a study of blood T cell repertoires in COVID-19. Overall study: PBMCs, B-cell-depleted T cells, or T cells were the source of the cDNA or gDNA that made up the material.

Original analysis: Reference gene primer amplification gave estimated nucleated cell counts. The table came from immunoSEQ multiplex PCR; TCRdb's copy has only in-frame clones and leaves some out. Clone size and the V and J calls come from that table; the DNA yielded D and trimming. The sample contains some 59,000 clones, about three quarters of which appear only once. Germline assignment: CDR1 SGDLS and CDR2 YYNGEE. Trimming took 1 base from V and 8 from J; bases not matched to a gene: 14. The CDR3 is 18 residues long. Sequenced sample: peripheral blood. The TCR sequence derives from a man under 40 with COVID-19, enrolled during active disease. The rearrangement uses TRBV9 and TRBJ1-4, with TRBD1 matching over 10 bases. The CDR3 bases are TGTGCCAGCAGCGTACAAGTCAAGTCCGGGACAGGGGACGAAAAACTGTTTTTT. This gives the protein CASSVQVKSGTGDEKLFF.